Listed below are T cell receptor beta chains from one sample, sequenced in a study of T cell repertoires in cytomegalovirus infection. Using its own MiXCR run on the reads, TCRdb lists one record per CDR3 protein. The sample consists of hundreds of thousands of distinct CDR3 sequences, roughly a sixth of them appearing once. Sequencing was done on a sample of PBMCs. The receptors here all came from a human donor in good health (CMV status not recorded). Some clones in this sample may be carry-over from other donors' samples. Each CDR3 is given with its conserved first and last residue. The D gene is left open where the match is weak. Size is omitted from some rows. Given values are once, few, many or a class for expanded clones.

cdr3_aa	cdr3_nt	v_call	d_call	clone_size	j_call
CASSLGGFAEAFF	TGTGCCAGCAGCTTAGGCGGGTTTGCTGAAGCTTTCTTT	TRBV28	.	.	TRBJ1-1
CSAPRSGVPDTQYF	TGCAGTGCCCCGAGGAGCGGGGTTCCAGATACGCAGTATTTT	TRBV20-1	TRBD2	.	TRBJ2-3
CASSQDYEALYGYTF	TGTGCCAGCAGCCAAGATTACGAGGCCCTCTATGGCTACACCTTC	TRBV4-2	.	many	TRBJ1-2
CSVERENTEAFF	TGCAGCGTTGAGCGTGAGAACACTGAAGCTTTCTTT	TRBV29-1	.	.	TRBJ1-1
CASTFSSNQPQHF	TGTGCCAGCACCTTTAGTAGCAATCAGCCCCAGCATTTT	TRBV2	.	.	TRBJ1-5
CASSFGQGGTEAFF	TGTGCCAGCAGCTTCGGACAGGGGGGTACTGAAGCTTTCTTT	TRBV5-4	TRBD1	.	TRBJ1-1
CASSPYGTVVDGYTF	TGTGCCAGCAGTCCTTACGGGACAGTTGTTGATGGCTACACCTTC	TRBV27	TRBD1	.	TRBJ1-2
CASSLAPGGNTEAFF	TGTGCCAGCAGTTTAGCGCCGGGGGGGAACACTGAAGCTTTCTTT	TRBV12-3/TRBV12-4	.	many	TRBJ1-1
CASSSPGWYEQYF	TGTGCCAGCTCAAGCCCAGGGTGGTACGAGCAGTACTTC	TRBV18	.	few	TRBJ2-7
CASRIGLGGTDTQYF	TGTGCCAGCAGAATTGGACTAGGGGGCACAGATACGCAGTATTTT	TRBV6-1	TRBD2	many	TRBJ2-3
CASRRAGNTDTQYF	TGTGCCAGCAGGCGAGCGGGGAACACAGATACGCAGTATTTT	TRBV2	TRBD2	.	TRBJ2-3
CASSGFNGLYEQYF	TGTGCCAGCTCCGGGTTCAACGGACTCTACGAGCAGTACTTC	TRBV12-3/TRBV12-4	.	.	TRBJ2-7
CATGDRDYEQFF	TGTGCCACCGGGGACAGGGACTATGAGCAGTTCTTC	TRBV19	TRBD1	.	TRBJ2-1
CASAVRGGTGGSPLHF	TGTGCCAGCGCCGTCCGAGGGGGGACAGGGGGATCACCCCTCCACTTT	TRBV12-3/TRBV12-4	TRBD1	.	TRBJ1-6
CASRPGANVLTF	TGTGCCAGCCGGCCGGGGGCCAACGTCCTGACTTTC	TRBV2	.	.	TRBJ2-6
CSADRSMNTEAFF	TGCAGTGCTGACAGGAGTATGAACACTGAAGCTTTCTTT	TRBV20-1	.	.	TRBJ1-1
CASGPGLAGGNYNEQFF	TGTGCTAGTGGCCCCGGACTAGCGGGGGGGAACTACAATGAGCAGTTCTTC	TRBV12-5	TRBD2	.	TRBJ2-1
CASSLGTVPYEQYF	TGTGCCAGCAGCTTAGGGACAGTCCCCTACGAGCAGTACTTC	TRBV7-9	.	many	TRBJ2-7
CASSGTRENEQFF	TGTGCCAGCAGCGGGACTAGGGAGAATGAGCAGTTCTTC	TRBV7-2	TRBD2	many	TRBJ2-1
CASTPGSGGSYEQYF	TGTGCCAGCACCCCCGGGAGCGGGGGCTCCTACGAGCAGTACTTC	TRBV28	TRBD2	many	TRBJ2-7
CSAGIGNTIYF	TGCTCAGCAGGGATCGGAAACACCATATATTTT	TRBV29-1	.	few	TRBJ1-3
CASSPTDSPNYGYTF	TGTGCCAGCTCACCTACGGACAGCCCCAACTATGGCTACACCTTC	TRBV18	.	few	TRBJ1-2
CATSRDGPRRDEQYF	TGTGCCACCAGCAGAGATGGACCTCGGAGGGACGAGCAGTACTTC	TRBV15	.	few	TRBJ2-7
CSARTGASGNQPQHF	TGCAGTGCTAGAACAGGGGCTAGCGGGAATCAGCCCCAGCATTTT	TRBV20-1	TRBD1	.	TRBJ1-5
CASSDWRGGSYNEQFF	TGCGCCAGCAGTGATTGGCGGGGGGGTAGCTACAATGAGCAGTTCTTC	TRBV10-2	TRBD2	many	TRBJ2-1
CASSSYRGLNF	TGTGCCAGCAGTTCCTACAGGGGGCTAAACTTC	TRBV28	TRBD1	.	TRBJ2-7
CSARDRVARRLSDGYTF	TGCAGTGCTAGAGATCGGGTCGCCCGCAGGCTATCGGATGGCTACACCTTC	TRBV20-1	.	.	TRBJ1-2
CASRESNYGYTF	TGTGCCAGTAGGGAGTCGAACTATGGCTACACCTTC	TRBV19	.	many	TRBJ1-2
CASSLVSDQPQHF	TGTGCCAGCAGCTTAGTTTCCGATCAGCCCCAGCATTTT	TRBV7-6	.	many	TRBJ1-5
CASSQDYLAKNIQYF	TGTGCCAGCAGCCAGGACTATCTAGCCAAAAACATTCAGTACTTC	TRBV4-2	.	.	TRBJ2-4
CASSLGEIDQPQHF	TGTGCCAGCAGTCTAGGGGAGATAGATCAGCCCCAGCATTTT	TRBV7-8	.	.	TRBJ1-5
CASSTLPRTSGVAYEQYF	TGCGCCAGCAGCACTTTACCCCGGACTAGCGGGGTGGCCTACGAGCAGTACTTC	TRBV5-1	TRBD2	.	TRBJ2-7
CASREAASGSETQYF	TGTGCCAGCAGGGAGGCGGCTAGCGGCTCTGAGACCCAGTACTTC	TRBV19	TRBD2	.	TRBJ2-5
CASSRGGGGETQYF	TGTGCCAGCAGCCGAGGGGGGGGAGGAGAGACCCAGTACTTC	TRBV11-2	.	many	TRBJ2-5
CASSEPDFTDTQYF	TGTGCCAGCAGTGAACCCGATTTCACAGATACGCAGTATTTT	TRBV6-1	.	.	TRBJ2-3
CASSPPGGPTYNEQFF	TGTGCCAGCAGCCCCCCCGGGGGGCCCACCTACAATGAGCAGTTCTTC	TRBV7-2	.	few	TRBJ2-1
CASSQVGYRELFF	TGCGCCAGCAGCCAAGTGGGGTACCGGGAGCTGTTTTTT	TRBV4-1	.	few	TRBJ2-2
CASRTLAGAHTDTQYF	TGTGCCAGCAGGACCCTAGCGGGGGCCCACACAGATACGCAGTATTTT	TRBV6-6	TRBD2	.	TRBJ2-3
CSARDPQGTNTEAFF	TGCAGTGCTAGGGACCCCCAGGGGACTAACACTGAAGCTTTCTTT	TRBV20-1	.	.	TRBJ1-1
CASSLGVTLSSPLHF	TGTGCCAGCAGTTTGGGTGTGACCCTCAGTTCACCCCTCCACTTT	TRBV27	.	.	TRBJ1-6
CASSQVAGTPYEQYF	TGTGCCAGCAGCCAAGTAGCGGGGACACCCTACGAGCAGTACTTC	TRBV4-2	TRBD2	.	TRBJ2-7
CATEGGDTDTQYF	TGTGCCACTGAAGGGGGAGACACAGATACGCAGTATTTT	TRBV24-1	.	many	TRBJ2-3
CASSLGTGTYYGYTF	TGTGCCAGCAGCTTAGGGACGGGGACTTACTATGGCTACACCTTC	TRBV7-2	.	few	TRBJ1-2
CASTATGVATEAFF	TGCGCCAGCACCGCGACAGGGGTGGCCACTGAAGCTTTCTTT	TRBV4-1	TRBD1	.	TRBJ1-1
CASSITGVTTDTQYF	TGTGCCAGTAGTATTACAGGGGTGACCACAGATACGCAGTATTTT	TRBV19	TRBD1	few	TRBJ2-3
CASNRAGGNPNEQFF	TGTGCCAGCAATCGGGCGGGGGGTAATCCCAATGAGCAGTTCTTC	TRBV12-3/TRBV12-4	TRBD2	many	TRBJ2-1
CSARDRPGVTGELFF	TGCAGTGCTAGAGATCGGCCGGGAGTCACCGGGGAGCTGTTTTTT	TRBV20-1	.	.	TRBJ2-2
CASSPQGMFYNEQFF	TGTGCCAGCAGTCCACAGGGTATGTTCTACAATGAGCAGTTCTTC	TRBV12-3/TRBV12-4	.	many	TRBJ2-1
CATSASPSTSTGELFF	TGTGCCACCAGTGCCAGTCCGAGTACTTCCACCGGGGAGCTGTTTTTT	TRBV24-1	.	few	TRBJ2-2
CASSQEGPGRTNTGELFF	TGCGCCAGCAGCCAAGAGGGCCCCGGACGGACGAACACCGGGGAGCTGTTTTTT	TRBV4-1	.	.	TRBJ2-2
CASSEGRGRMTEAFF	TGTGCCAGCAGCGAAGGCAGGGGGCGTATGACTGAAGCTTTCTTT	TRBV13	TRBD1	.	TRBJ1-1